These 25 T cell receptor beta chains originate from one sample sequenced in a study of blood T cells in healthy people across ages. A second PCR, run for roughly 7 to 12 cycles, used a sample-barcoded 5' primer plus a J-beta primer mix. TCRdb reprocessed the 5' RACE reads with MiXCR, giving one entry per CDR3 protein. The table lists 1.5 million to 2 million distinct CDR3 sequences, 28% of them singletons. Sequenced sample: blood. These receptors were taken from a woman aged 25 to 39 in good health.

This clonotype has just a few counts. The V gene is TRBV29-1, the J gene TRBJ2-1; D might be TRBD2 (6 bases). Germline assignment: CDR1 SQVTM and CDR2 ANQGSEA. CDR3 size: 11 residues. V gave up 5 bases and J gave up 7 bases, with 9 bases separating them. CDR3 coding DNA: TGCAGCGTTAGGGACTTTAATGAGCAGTTCTTC. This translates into CSVRDFNEQFF.

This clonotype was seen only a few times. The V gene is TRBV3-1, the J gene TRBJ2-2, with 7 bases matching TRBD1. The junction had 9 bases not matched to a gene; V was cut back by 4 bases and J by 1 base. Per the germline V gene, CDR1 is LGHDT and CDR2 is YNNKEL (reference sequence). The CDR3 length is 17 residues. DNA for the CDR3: TGTGCCAGCAGCCGCGCCACAGGGGTGTGGAACACCGGGGAGCTGTTTTTT. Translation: CASSRATGVWNTGELFF.

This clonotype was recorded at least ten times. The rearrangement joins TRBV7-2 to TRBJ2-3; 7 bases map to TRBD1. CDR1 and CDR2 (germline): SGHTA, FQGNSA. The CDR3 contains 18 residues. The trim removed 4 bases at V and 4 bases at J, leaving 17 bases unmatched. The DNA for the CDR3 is TGTGCCAGCAGCTCCTTTCGGGCGACAGGGTTCCGGCCAGATACGCAGTATTTT. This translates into CASSSFRATGFRPDTQYF.

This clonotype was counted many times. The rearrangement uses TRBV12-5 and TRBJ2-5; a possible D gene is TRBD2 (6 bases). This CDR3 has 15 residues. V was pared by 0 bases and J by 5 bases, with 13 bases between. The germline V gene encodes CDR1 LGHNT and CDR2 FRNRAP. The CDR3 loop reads CASGLVLATSETQYF. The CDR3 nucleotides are TGTGCTAGTGGTTTGGTACTAGCTACCTCGGAGACCCAGTACTTC. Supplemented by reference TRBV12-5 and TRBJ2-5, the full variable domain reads DARVTQTPRHKVTEMGQEVTMRCQPILGHNTVFWYRQTMMQGLELLAYFRNRAPLDDSGMPKDRFSAEMPDATLATLKIQPSEPRDSAVYFCASGLVLATSETQYFGPGTRLLVL.

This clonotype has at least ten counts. CDR3 in amino acids: CASSQGFPGQSGYTF. CDR3 coding DNA: TGCGCCAGCAGCCAAGGGTTCCCAGGCCAGAGTGGCTACACCTTC. The rearrangement joins TRBV4-1 to TRBJ1-2; no clear D gene. Per germline, CDR1 MGHRA and CDR2 YSYEKL. The CDR3 contains 15 residues. Trimming removed 1 base from V and 7 bases from J, with 16 bases in between.

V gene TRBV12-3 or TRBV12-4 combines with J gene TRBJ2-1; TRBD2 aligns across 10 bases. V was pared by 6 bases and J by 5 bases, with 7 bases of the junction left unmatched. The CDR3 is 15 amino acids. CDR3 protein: CASSSGGAVNNEQFF. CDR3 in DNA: TGTGCCAGCAGCAGCGGGGGGGCCGTAAACAATGAGCAGTTCTTC.

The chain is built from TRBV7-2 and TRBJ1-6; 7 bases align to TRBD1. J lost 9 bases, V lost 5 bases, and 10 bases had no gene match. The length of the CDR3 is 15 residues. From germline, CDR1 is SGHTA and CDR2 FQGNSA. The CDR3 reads CASSPARQGASPLHF. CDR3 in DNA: TGTGCCAGCAGCCCTGCTAGACAGGGTGCTTCACCCCTCCACTTT.

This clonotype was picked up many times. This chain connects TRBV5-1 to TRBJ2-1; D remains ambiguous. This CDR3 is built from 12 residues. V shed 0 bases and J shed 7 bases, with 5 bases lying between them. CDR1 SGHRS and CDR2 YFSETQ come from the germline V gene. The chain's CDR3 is CASSLAMNEQFF. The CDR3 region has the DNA TGCGCCAGCAGCTTGGCCATGAATGAGCAGTTCTTC.

The CDR3 is CASSYRDTGTRNTIYF. Here the CDR3 DNA reads TGTGCCAGCAGTTACCGGGACACGGGCACTCGAAACACCATATATTTT. V gene TRBV6-6 combines with J gene TRBJ1-3; D is possibly TRBD1 (6 bases). The CDR3 runs 16 residues. Germline CDR1 and CDR2: MNHNY and SVGAGI (reference sequence). V was trimmed by 2 bases and J by 5 bases, leaving 16 bases between them.

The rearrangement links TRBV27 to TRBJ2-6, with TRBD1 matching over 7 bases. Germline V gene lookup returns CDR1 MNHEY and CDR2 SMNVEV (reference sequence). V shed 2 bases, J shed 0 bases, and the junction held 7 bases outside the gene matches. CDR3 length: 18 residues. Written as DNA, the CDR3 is TGTGCCAGCAGTTTAACAGGGGTTAGAAGCTCTGGGGCCAACGTCCTGACTTTC. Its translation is CASSLTGVRSSGANVLTF.

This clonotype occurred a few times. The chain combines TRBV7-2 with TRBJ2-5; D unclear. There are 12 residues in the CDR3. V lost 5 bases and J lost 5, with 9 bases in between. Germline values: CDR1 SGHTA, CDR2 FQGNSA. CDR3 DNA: TGTGCCAGCAGCAAGACATTGGAGACCCAGTACTTC. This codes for CASSKTLETQYF.

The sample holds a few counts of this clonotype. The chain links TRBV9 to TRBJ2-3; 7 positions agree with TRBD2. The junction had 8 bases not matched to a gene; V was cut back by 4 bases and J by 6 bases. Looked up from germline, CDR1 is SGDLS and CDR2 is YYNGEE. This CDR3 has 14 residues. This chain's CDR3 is CASSPRGDGDTQYF. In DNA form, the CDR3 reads TGTGCCAGCAGCCCCCGGGGGGACGGGGATACGCAGTATTTT.

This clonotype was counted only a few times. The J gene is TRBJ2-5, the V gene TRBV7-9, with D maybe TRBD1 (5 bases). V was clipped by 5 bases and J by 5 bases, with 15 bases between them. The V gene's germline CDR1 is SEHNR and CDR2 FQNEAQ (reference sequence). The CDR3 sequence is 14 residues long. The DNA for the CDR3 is TGTGCCAGCAGCACTAAACAGGTCCGTGAGACCCAGTACTTC. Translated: CASSTKQVRETQYF. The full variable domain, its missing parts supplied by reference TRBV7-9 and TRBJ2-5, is DTGVSQNPRHKITKRGQNVTFRCDPISEHNRLYWYRQTLGQGPEFLTYFQNEAQLEKSRLLSDRFSAERPKGSFSTLEIQRTEQGDSAMYLCASSTKQVRETQYFGPGTRLLVL.

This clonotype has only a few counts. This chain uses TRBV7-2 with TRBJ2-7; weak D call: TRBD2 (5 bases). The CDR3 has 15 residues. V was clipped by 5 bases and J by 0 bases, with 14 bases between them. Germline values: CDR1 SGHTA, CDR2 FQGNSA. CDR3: CASSHSSGASYEQYF. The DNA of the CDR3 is TGTGCCAGCAGCCACAGCAGCGGAGCCTCCTACGAGCAGTACTTC.

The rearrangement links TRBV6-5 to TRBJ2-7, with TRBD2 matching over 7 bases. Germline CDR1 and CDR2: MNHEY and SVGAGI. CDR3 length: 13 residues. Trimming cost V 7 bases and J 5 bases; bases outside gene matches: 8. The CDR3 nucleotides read TGTGCCAGCATAGGTGAGCGGGGAAACGAGCAGTACTTC. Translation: CASIGERGNEQYF.

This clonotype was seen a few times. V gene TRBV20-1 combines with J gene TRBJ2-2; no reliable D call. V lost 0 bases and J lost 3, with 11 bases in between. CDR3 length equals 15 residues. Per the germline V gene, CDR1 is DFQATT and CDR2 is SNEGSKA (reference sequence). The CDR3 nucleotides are TGCAGTGCTAGAGATCTGGACCGATACACCGGGGAGCTGTTTTTT. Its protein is CSARDLDRYTGELFF.

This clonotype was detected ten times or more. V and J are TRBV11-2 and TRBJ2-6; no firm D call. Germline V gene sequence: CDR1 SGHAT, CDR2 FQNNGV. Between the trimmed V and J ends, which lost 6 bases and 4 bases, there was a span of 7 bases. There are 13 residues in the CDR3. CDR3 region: CASRAAGANVLTF. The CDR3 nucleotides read TGTGCCAGCAGGGCAGCGGGGGCCAACGTCCTGACTTTC.

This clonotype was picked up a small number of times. CDR3 loop: CASSVTGVEGYTF. In DNA, the CDR3 is TGCGCCAGCAGCGTAACAGGGGTAGAAGGCTACACCTTC. V and J are TRBV5-1 and TRBJ1-2; 7 bases map to TRBD1. With V trimmed by 4 bases and J by 8 bases, 8 bases remained unmatched. Looked up from germline, CDR1 is SGHRS and CDR2 is YFSETQ. This CDR3 spans 13 amino acids.

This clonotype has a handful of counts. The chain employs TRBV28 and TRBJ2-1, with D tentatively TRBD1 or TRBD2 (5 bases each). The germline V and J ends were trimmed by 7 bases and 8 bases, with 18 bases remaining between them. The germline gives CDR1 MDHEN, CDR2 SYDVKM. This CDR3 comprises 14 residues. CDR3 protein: CASTSGTKVHEQFF. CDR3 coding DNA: TGTGCCAGCACCTCCGGGACCAAGGTCCATGAGCAGTTCTTC.

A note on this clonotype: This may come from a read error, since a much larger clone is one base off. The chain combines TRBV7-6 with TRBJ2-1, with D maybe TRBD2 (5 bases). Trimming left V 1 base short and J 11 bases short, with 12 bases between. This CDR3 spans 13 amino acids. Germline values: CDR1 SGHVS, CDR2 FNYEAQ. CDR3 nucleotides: TGTGCCAGCAGCTTAGTACTAGGCCCCCAGCAGTTCTTC. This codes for CASSLVLGPQQFF.

In DNA form, the CDR3 reads TGTGCCAGCACCCCAGGGGGCAGGACCTACGAGCAGTACTTC. This gives the protein CASTPGGRTYEQYF. The V call is TRBV27, the J call TRBJ2-5; TRBD1 matches at 8 bases. The DNA end favors TRBJ2-7, so the J call may be wrong. This CDR3 comprises 14 residues. CDR1 is MNHEY and CDR2 is SMNVEV in the germline V gene (reference sequence).

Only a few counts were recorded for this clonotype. CDR3 sequence: CSARSGTSGFNEQFF. For the CDR3, the DNA is TGCAGTGCTAGATCCGGGACTAGCGGGTTTAATGAGCAGTTCTTC. The chain combines TRBV20-1 with TRBJ2-1; TRBD2 agrees at 12 bases. The CDR3 is 15 residues long. Unmatched junction bases numbered 6, after V lost 2 bases and J lost 7 bases. CDR1 DFQATT and CDR2 SNEGSKA come from the germline V gene (reference sequence).

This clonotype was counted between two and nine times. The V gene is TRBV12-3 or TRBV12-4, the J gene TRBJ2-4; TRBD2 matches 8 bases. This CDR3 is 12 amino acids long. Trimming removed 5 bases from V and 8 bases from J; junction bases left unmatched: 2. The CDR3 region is CASSGTSYIQYF. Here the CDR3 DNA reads TGTGCCAGCAGTGGGACTAGTTACATTCAGTACTTC.

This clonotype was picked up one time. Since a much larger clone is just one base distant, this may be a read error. CDR3 residues: CASKGGWSLAKNVQYF. Written as DNA, the CDR3 is TGTGCCAGCAAAGGGGGATGGTCGCTAGCCAAAAACGTTCAGTACTTC. The chain uses TRBV2 and TRBJ2-4; TRBD1 might be the D (6 bases). CDR3 size: 16 residues. Germline V gene data show CDR1 as SNHLY and CDR2 as FYNNEI.

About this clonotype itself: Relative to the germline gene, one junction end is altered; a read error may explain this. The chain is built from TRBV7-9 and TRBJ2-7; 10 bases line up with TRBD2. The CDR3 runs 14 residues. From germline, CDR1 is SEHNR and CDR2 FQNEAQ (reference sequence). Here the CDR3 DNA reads TGTTCCAGCAGCCGTAGGCTAGCGGGAGACGAGCAGTACTTC. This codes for CSSSRRLAGDEQYF.